The table lists the clone carrying this T cell receptor beta chain with many counts. Its antigen is still unknown. The sequenced fragment ends 3 residues before the CDR3 boundary, so the rest is inferred from the germline J gene. The CDR3 consists of 15 residues. Germline CDR1 and CDR2: SNHLY and FYNNEI. V lost 3 bases and J lost 0, with 12 bases in between. Control and CVID samples contributed equal amounts of genomic DNA. Profiling relied on immunoSEQ multiplex PCR, and the TCRdb table lists in-frame clones only, not all of them. The sample shows about 33,000 clones, none of them appearing just once. The sample is drawn from a study of T cell clonality in common variable immunodeficiency. Study conclusions and caveats: In common variable immunodeficiency, TCR beta chains reportedly carried fewer deletions and N-nucleotide insertions.

Patients had low serum IgG, IgA and/or IgM and specific antibody deficiency. This rearrangement joins TRBV2 to TRBJ2-7; a possible D gene is TRBD2 (5 bases). The material sequenced was peripheral blood mononuclear cells. The origin of this receptor is a human donor with common variable immunodeficiency. CDR3 residues: CASSDSASASYEQYF. Incomplete CDR3 DNA: TGTGCCAGCAGTGATAGCGCCTCTGCCTCCTACGAG.